These 30 T cell receptor beta chains were all obtained from the same sample, sequenced in a study of T cells after yellow fever vaccination. Using its own MiXCR run on the 5' RACE reads, TCRdb lists one record per CDR3 protein. In the table there are about 120,000 distinct CDR3 sequences, around 9.8% of which are singletons. The specimen comprised CD8+ T cells sorted from PBMCs, sampled on the day of the yellow fever booster vaccination. These receptors were taken from a man in his late teens or twenties who received the YFV17D yellow fever vaccine.

On this clonotype itself: A read error may explain this, as a much larger clone is one base away. The genes are TRBV7-9 and TRBJ2-3; D perhaps matches TRBD2 (5 bases). The CDR3 spans 13 residues. Germline V lookup: CDR1 SEHNR, CDR2 FQNEAQ (reference sequence). V lost 6 bases and J 8 bases, leaving 15 bases between the germline ends. CDR3 sequence: CASRITFRGTQYF. The DNA for the CDR3 is TGTGCCAGCAGAATCACTTTCCGGGGTACGCAGTATTTT.

The chain recombines TRBV6-5 with TRBJ1-5; D might be TRBD1 (5 bases). Germline values: CDR1 MNHEY, CDR2 SVGAGI. This CDR3 has 13 residues. The germline V and J ends were trimmed by 6 bases and 7 bases, with 13 bases remaining between them. The CDR3, as DNA: TGTGCCAGCAGCCCTGGGGGTCGACAGCCCCAGCATTTT. Its translation is CASSPGGRQPQHF.

This chain uses TRBV21-1 with TRBJ1-5; the table's D gene call, TRBD1, was not cross checked with the DNA. TRBV21-1 represents a pseudogene. The CDR3 runs to 11 residues. The CDR3: CGQGINQPQHF. The DNA of the CDR3 is TGTGGACAGGGGATCAATCAGCCCCAGCATTTT.

This clonotype was picked up a small number of times. This chain connects TRBV10-2 to TRBJ2-2, with a weak D call TRBD1 (7 bases). Trimming stripped 9 bases from V and 5 bases from J, with 16 bases between. CDR3 size: 14 residues. The germline V gene encodes CDR1 WSHSY and CDR2 SAAADI. CDR3 DNA: TGCGCCAGAAGTCCAGGGGGGCTAACCGGGGAGCTGTTTTTT. Translated: CARSPGGLTGELFF.

This clonotype has just a few counts. The V call is TRBV27, the J call TRBJ2-7; D is possibly TRBD1 (6 bases). Trimming pared 6 bases from V and 3 bases from J, leaving 15 bases between. The germline CDR1 and CDR2 sequences are MNHEY and SMNVEV (reference sequence). The CDR3 loop spans 14 amino acids. The CDR3 DNA is TGTGCCAGCAGCCACAGGGCAGGGGTCTACGAGCAGTACTTC. Protein: CASSHRAGVYEQYF.

The gene calls are TRBV19 and TRBJ2-3, with D uncertain. Germline V gene lookup returns CDR1 LNHDA and CDR2 SQIVND (reference sequence). The CDR3 has 12 amino acids. Trimming pared 11 bases from V and 0 bases from J, leaving 9 bases between. CDR3 in amino acids: CAGPRSTDTQYF. The CDR3 DNA reads TGTGCCGGGCCTCGCAGCACAGATACGCAGTATTTT.

This clonotype was detected many times. V usage is TRBV6-6 and J usage is TRBJ2-1, with D possibly matching TRBD2 (6 bases). V was pared by 4 bases and J by 3 bases, with 13 bases between. The V gene's germline CDR1 is MNHNY and CDR2 SVGAGI (reference sequence). The length of the CDR3 is 15 residues. CDR3 loop: CASSLGQGLYNEQFF. CDR3 sequence (DNA): TGTGCCAGCAGTTTGGGGCAGGGACTCTACAATGAGCAGTTCTTC.

This clonotype appeared a single time. The chain links TRBV5-1 to TRBJ2-6; 8 bases are a match to TRBD1. CDR3 length equals 20 residues. Per the germline V gene, CDR1 is SGHRS and CDR2 is YFSETQ. With V trimmed by 5 bases and J by 0 bases, 16 bases remained unmatched. The CDR3 spells CASRNSISRTGTSGANVLTF. DNA of the CDR3: TGCGCCAGCAGAAATAGTATATCGAGGACAGGGACCTCTGGGGCCAACGTCCTGACTTTC.

This clonotype was seen a handful of times. CDR3 in amino acids: CASSLGHADTEAFF. DNA of the CDR3: TGTGCCAGCAGCCTCGGTCATGCGGACACTGAAGCTTTCTTT. The V and J genes are TRBV7-6 and TRBJ1-1, with D unresolved. The germline V gene encodes CDR1 SGHVS and CDR2 FNYEAQ. V shed 5 bases and J shed 3 bases, with 13 bases lying between them. The CDR3 is 14 residues long.

This clonotype was detected a few times. V and J are TRBV24-1 and TRBJ2-1; 11 bases line up with TRBD2. Germline CDR1 KGHDR, CDR2 SFDVKD. Trimming at V came to 6 bases and at J to 4 bases, leaving 7 bases not matched to a gene. The CDR3 runs to 16 residues. This CDR3 is CATSPSGGPQYNEQFF. For the CDR3, the DNA is TGTGCCACCAGTCCTAGCGGGGGGCCCCAATACAATGAGCAGTTCTTC.

J is TRBJ1-5 and V is TRBV6-5; possibly TRBD1 for D (5 bases). The CDR3 loop spans 15 amino acids. Trimming shortened V by 4 bases and J by 5 bases, and 15 bases separated the two germline ends. From germline, CDR1 is MNHEY and CDR2 SVGAGI. The DNA of the CDR3 is TGTGCCAGCAGTTTTGCCCAGGGAGCCCATCAGCCCCAGCATTTT. Encoded protein: CASSFAQGAHQPQHF.

This clonotype was seen a few times. The chain uses TRBV11-2 and TRBJ2-5, with 9 bases fitting TRBD1. The trim removed 4 bases at V and 5 bases at J, leaving 8 bases unmatched. The CDR3 extends over 15 amino acids. Germline V gene data show CDR1 as SGHAT and CDR2 as FQNNGV. The CDR3 DNA reads as TGTGCCAGCAGCTACCCGGGACAGGGATGGGAGACCCAGTACTTC. It specifies CASSYPGQGWETQYF.

The rearrangement joins TRBV9 to TRBJ1-2, with a weak D call TRBD1 (5 bases). V dropped 4 bases and J dropped 4 bases, with 20 bases sitting between them. Germline V gene sequence: CDR1 SGDLS, CDR2 YYNGEE. CDR3 length equals 16 residues. CDR3 in amino acids: CASSSLGGGYSYGYTF. In nucleotides, the CDR3 is TGTGCCAGCAGCTCGCTCGGGGGGGGGTACAGCTATGGCTACACCTTC.

This clonotype was observed a single time. This chain uses TRBV5-4 with TRBJ2-7; TRBD1 aligns across 11 bases. V shed 0 bases, J shed 3 bases, and the junction held 2 bases outside the gene matches. Germline CDR1 reads SGHNT; CDR2 reads YYREEE (reference sequence). The CDR3 has 15 residues. The CDR3 protein is CASSLGGTGGYEQYV. The CDR3 DNA follows: TGTGCCAGCAGCTTGGGTGGGACAGGGGGCTACGAGCAGTACGTC.

The CDR3 region is CASSYLKRTGVQETQYF. The CDR3 region has the DNA TGTGCCAGCAGTTACCTCAAGAGGACAGGGGTTCAAGAGACCCAGTACTTC. This rearrangement joins TRBV6-2 or TRBV6-3 to TRBJ2-5, with 9 bases that match TRBD1. Germline lookup yields CDR1 MNHEY and CDR2 SVGEGT. CDR3 size: 17 residues. Trimming took 2 bases from V and 2 from J; bases not matched to a gene: 9.

J is TRBJ2-2 and V is TRBV4-3, with TRBD2 identical over 7 bases. The CDR3 has 17 amino acids. V shed 2 bases, J shed 5 bases, and the junction held 11 bases outside the gene matches. CDR1 and CDR2 from the germline V gene are LGHNA and YSLEER. DNA of the CDR3: TGCGCCAGCAGCCAAAAACGTCGGGCTAGCGGTACCGGGGAGCTGTTTTTT. This sequence encodes CASSQKRRASGTGELFF.

This clonotype was counted only a few times. This chain connects TRBV13 to TRBJ1-1, with D perhaps TRBD1 (5 bases). The CDR3 has 15 amino acids. Germline lookup yields CDR1 PRHDT and CDR2 FYEKMQ (reference sequence). The V end was cut by 4 bases, the J end by 0 bases, with 12 bases between. The CDR3 here is CASSYQTAMNTEAFF. CDR3 nucleotides: TGTGCCAGCAGCTACCAGACAGCGATGAACACTGAAGCTTTCTTT.

This clonotype was picked up a small number of times. The chain couples TRBV12-3 or TRBV12-4 to TRBJ2-2; no definite D call. The CDR3 is 13 residues long. Trimming stripped 4 bases from V and 7 bases from J, with 10 bases between. The CDR3 loop reads CASSSTRGGELFF. Here the CDR3 DNA reads TGTGCCAGCAGTTCTACGCGAGGCGGGGAGCTGTTTTTT.

This clonotype was detected only a few times. The rearrangement uses TRBV28 and TRBJ2-3; TRBD1 matches at 7 bases. The J segment lost 0 bases and the V segment lost 5 bases, leaving 5 bases of the junction unmatched. The CDR3 has 15 residues. Germline CDR1 reads MDHEN; CDR2 reads SYDVKM. The CDR3: CASSPRDSSTDTQYF. The CDR3 DNA reads TGTGCCAGCAGTCCTAGGGACAGTAGCACAGATACGCAGTATTTT.

In this sample, this clonotype turned up a few times. The chain combines TRBV5-6 with TRBJ2-7; tentatively, D is TRBD2 (6 bases). Per the germline V gene, CDR1 is SGHDT and CDR2 is YYEEEE. The CDR3 has 13 amino acids. The V gene lost 4 bases and the J gene lost 8 bases, with 16 bases spanning the gap. The CDR3 DNA reads TGTGCCAGCAGCGCCGAGGACTATACGAAGCAGTACGTC. Its protein is CASSAEDYTKQYV.

The chain couples TRBV2 to TRBJ2-3; possibly TRBD1 or TRBD2 for D (5 bases each). The CDR3 has 15 residues. Germline CDR1 is SNHLY and CDR2 is FYNNEI. Trimming took off 8 bases at V and 2 bases at J, with 17 bases between the two ends. The DNA for the CDR3 is TGTGCCAGCGAAGGGACCTCTGCTAACACAGATACGCAGTATTTT. It specifies CASEGTSANTDTQYF.

The chain employs TRBV12-5 and TRBJ2-1; either TRBD1 or TRBD2 may fit D (5 bases each). The V gene lost 3 bases and the J gene lost 2 bases, with 14 bases spanning the gap. The V gene's germline CDR1 is LGHNT and CDR2 FRNRAP. This CDR3 is built from 16 residues. The CDR3, as DNA: TGTGCTAGTGGTTTCCGTCAGGGAGCAACCTACAATGAGCAGTTCTTC. Its protein product is CASGFRQGATYNEQFF.

This clonotype occurred a few times. The chain combines TRBV27 with TRBJ2-7; 11 nucleotides align to TRBD1. The CDR3 extends over 15 amino acids. V lost 8 bases, J lost 6 bases, and 12 bases stayed unmatched. Germline assignment: CDR1 MNHEY and CDR2 SMNVEV (reference sequence). DNA of the CDR3: TGTGCCAGCGGAAGGACAGGGGGCTCCCCTGGCGAGCAGTACTTC. Translated, it gives CASGRTGGSPGEQYF.

This chain joins TRBV5-1 and TRBJ1-1; D possibly corresponds to TRBD1 (6 bases). The germline V gene has CDR1 SGHRS and CDR2 YFSETQ. Trimming stripped 1 base from V and 4 bases from J, with 11 bases between. The CDR3 consists of 14 residues. DNA for the CDR3: TGCGCCAGCAGCTTGAGGCAGGGGAGCACTGAAGCTTTCTTT. The encoded protein is CASSLRQGSTEAFF. The entire variable domain, with the rest obtained from reference TRBV5-1 and TRBJ1-1, is as follows: KAGVTQTPRYLIKTRGQQVTLSCSPISGHRSVSWYQQTPGQGLQFLFEYFSETQRNKGNFPGRFSGRQFSNSRSEMNVSTLELGDSALYLCASSLRQGSTEAFFGQGTRLTVV.

In this sample, this clonotype turned up a few times. This chain joins TRBV7-9 and TRBJ2-7, with a tentative D call TRBD2 (6 bases). The CDR3 has 15 residues. V lost 7 bases, J lost 3 bases, and 19 bases lay in between. The germline V gene encodes CDR1 SEHNR and CDR2 FQNEAQ (reference sequence). The CDR3 sequence is CASTKEGGGSYEQYV. CDR3 DNA sequence: TGTGCCAGCACCAAAGAGGGAGGAGGGAGCTACGAGCAGTACGTC.

This chain links TRBV16 with TRBJ2-1; D gene ambiguous. The CDR3 loop spans 11 amino acids. Germline V CDR1 and CDR2: KGHSY, FQNENV. The ends were cut back, 4 bases at V and 8 bases at J, with 6 bases in the middle. CDR3 bases: TGTGCCAGCAGCCCGAATGATGAGCAGTTCTTC. Residues: CASSPNDEQFF.

In this sample, this clonotype turned up a few times. The rearrangement links TRBV18 to TRBJ2-1; tentatively, D is TRBD1 or TRBD2 (6 bases each). Trimming took 3 bases from V and 4 from J, leaving 13 bases between them. Germline CDR1 KGHSH, CDR2 LQKENI. CDR3 size: 15 residues. Here the CDR3 reads CASSPETGAYNEQFF. The CDR3 region has the DNA TGTGCCAGCTCACCCGAAACGGGGGCTTACAATGAGCAGTTCTTC.

This clonotype was seen only a few times. The V and J genes are TRBV4-1 and TRBJ2-5; D uncertain. V lost 1 base and J lost 4, with 16 bases in between. Germline CDR1 MGHRA, CDR2 YSYEKL. This CDR3 region has 16 residues. The CDR3 reads CASSQVRVDRLETQYF. DNA of the CDR3: TGCGCCAGCAGCCAAGTTAGGGTGGATAGGTTAGAGACCCAGTACTTC.

At least ten counts were recorded for this clonotype. J is TRBJ2-3 and V is TRBV4-2; weak D call: TRBD2 (5 bases). Germline-derived CDR1 and CDR2 are LGHNA and YNFKEQ. The length of the CDR3 is 14 residues. The ends were cut back, 1 base at V and 4 bases at J, with 9 bases in the middle. CDR3 residues: CASSQVRRSDTQYF. The DNA for the CDR3 is TGTGCCAGCAGCCAAGTCAGGAGGTCAGATACGCAGTATTTT.

This clonotype came up many times. The gene calls are TRBV15 and TRBJ1-1, with D hard to call. V was pared by 3 bases and J by 5 bases, with 13 bases between. CDR3 size: 14 residues. The germline V gene encodes CDR1 LNHNV and CDR2 YYDKDF (reference sequence). Written as DNA, the CDR3 is TGTGCCACCAGCAGTCCCCCAGGTTTGACTGAAGCTTTCTTT. Translating it yields CATSSPPGLTEAFF.